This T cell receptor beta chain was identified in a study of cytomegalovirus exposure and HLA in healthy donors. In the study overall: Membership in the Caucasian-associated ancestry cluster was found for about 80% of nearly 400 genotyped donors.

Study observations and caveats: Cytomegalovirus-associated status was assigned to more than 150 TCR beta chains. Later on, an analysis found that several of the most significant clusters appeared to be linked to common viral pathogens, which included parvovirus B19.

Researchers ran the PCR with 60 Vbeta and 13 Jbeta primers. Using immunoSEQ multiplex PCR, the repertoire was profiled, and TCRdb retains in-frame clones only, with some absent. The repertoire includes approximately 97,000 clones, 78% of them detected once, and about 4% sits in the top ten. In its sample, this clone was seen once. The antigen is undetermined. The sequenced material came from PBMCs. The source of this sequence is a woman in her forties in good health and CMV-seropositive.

CDR3 DNA sequence: TGTGCCAGCAGCGTAGCGGGAGTAGCGTACACCGGGGAGCTGTTTTTT. Its protein product is CASSVAGVAYTGELFF. V is TRBV9 and J is TRBJ2-2; D is perhaps TRBD2 (6 bases). The CDR3 contains 16 residues. The V end was cut by 0 bases, the J end by 3 bases, with 12 bases between. CDR1 is SGDLS, CDR2 YYNGEE, per germline.